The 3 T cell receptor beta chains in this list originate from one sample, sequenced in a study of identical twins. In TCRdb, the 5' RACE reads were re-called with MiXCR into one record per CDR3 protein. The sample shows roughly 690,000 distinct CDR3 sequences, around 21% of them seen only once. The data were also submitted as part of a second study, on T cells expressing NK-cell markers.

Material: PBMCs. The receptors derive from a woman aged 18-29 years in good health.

The CDR3 nucleotides read TGCAGTGCTGGCCCCGGTGTAGCGGGAGGGAGAGAGACCCAGTACTTC. Encoded protein: CSAGPGVAGGRETQYF. V usage is TRBV20-1 and J usage is TRBJ2-5; TRBD2 aligns across 11 bases. CDR1 DFQATT and CDR2 SNEGSKA come from the germline V gene (reference sequence). This CDR3 contains 16 residues. V trimming: 5 bases; J trimming: 4 bases; junction bases outside the gene matches: 12.

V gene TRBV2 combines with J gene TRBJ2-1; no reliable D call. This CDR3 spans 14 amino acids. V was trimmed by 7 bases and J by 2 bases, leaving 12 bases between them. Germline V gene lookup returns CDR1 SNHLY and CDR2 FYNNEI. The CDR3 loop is CASKEPSPYNEQFF. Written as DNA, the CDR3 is TGTGCCAGCAAGGAACCTAGTCCCTACAATGAGCAGTTCTTC.

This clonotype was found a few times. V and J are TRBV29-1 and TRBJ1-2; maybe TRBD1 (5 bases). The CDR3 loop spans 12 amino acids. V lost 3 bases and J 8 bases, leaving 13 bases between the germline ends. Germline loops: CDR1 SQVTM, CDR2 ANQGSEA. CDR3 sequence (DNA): TGCAGCGTTGAGGGGACTCGTCGAGGCTACACCTTC. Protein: CSVEGTRRGYTF.